The entry below describes one T cell receptor (beta chain). This sample is part of a study of shared clonotypes between healthy human individuals. Per the germline V gene, CDR1 is ENHRY and CDR2 is SYGVKD. V was shortened by 6 bases and J by 3 bases, with 15 bases between the two germline ends. This CDR3 region has 14 residues. The unsorted PBMC sample used ten immunoSEQ deep assay plates. This table comes from immunoSEQ multiplex PCR, and its TCRdb copy is limited to in-frame clones, with some not included. The sample shows about 500,000 clones, roughly 80% of them seen only once. The material sequenced was PBMCs. The chain uses TRBV10-3 and TRBJ2-7; D could derive from TRBD1 or TRBD2 (5 bases each). The clonotype originates from a woman in her 40s in good health. Some clones in this sample may be carry-over from other donors' samples. The CDR3: CAISPGRNIYEQYF. The CDR3 DNA is TGTGCCATCAGCCCGGGACGAAATATCTACGAGCAGTACTTC.